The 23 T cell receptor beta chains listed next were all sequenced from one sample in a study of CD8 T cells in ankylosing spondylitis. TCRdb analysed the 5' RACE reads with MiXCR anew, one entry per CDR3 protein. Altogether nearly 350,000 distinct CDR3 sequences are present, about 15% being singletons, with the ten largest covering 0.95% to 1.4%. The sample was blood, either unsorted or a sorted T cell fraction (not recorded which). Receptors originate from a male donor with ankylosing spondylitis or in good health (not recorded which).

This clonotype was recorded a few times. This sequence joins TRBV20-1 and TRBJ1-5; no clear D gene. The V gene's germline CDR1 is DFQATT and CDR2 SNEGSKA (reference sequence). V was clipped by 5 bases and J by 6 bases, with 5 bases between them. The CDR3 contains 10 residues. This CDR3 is CSAGPQPQHF. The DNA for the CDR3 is TGCAGTGCTGGGCCTCAGCCCCAGCATTTT.

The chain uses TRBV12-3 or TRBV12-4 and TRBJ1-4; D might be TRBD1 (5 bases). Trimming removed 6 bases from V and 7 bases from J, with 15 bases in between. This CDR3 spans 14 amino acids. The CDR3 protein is CASSPNAGGEKLFF. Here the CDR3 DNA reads TGTGCCAGCAGCCCCAATGCTGGGGGTGAAAAACTGTTTTTT.

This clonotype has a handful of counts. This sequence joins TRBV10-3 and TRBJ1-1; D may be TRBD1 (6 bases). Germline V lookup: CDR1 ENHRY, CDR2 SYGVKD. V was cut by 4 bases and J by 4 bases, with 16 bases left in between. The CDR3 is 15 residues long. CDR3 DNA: TGTGCCATCAGTGGGTCAGGGGCCGGCGGCACTGAAGCTTTCTTT. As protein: CAISGSGAGGTEAFF.

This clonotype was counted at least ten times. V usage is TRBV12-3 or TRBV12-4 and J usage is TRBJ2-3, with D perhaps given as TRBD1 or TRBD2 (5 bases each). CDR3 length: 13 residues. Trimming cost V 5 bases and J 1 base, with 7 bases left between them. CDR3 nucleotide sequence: TGTGCCAGCAGTCGGGGCCGCACAGATACGCAGTATTTT. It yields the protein CASSRGRTDTQYF.

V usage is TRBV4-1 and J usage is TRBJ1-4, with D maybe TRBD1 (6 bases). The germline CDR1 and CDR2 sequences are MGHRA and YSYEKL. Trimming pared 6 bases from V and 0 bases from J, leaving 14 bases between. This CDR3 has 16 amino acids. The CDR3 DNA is TGCGCCAGCAGAAATACAGGGCAAGCAACTAATGAAAAACTGTTTTTT. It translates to CASRNTGQATNEKLFF.

The CDR3 sequence is CASTLDGTEAFF. The CDR3 DNA reads as TGTGCCAGCACCCTAGATGGCACTGAAGCTTTCTTT. The rearrangement uses TRBV2 and TRBJ1-1; D call uncertain. V was cut by 7 bases and J by 4 bases, with 10 bases left in between. Germline CDR1 and CDR2: SNHLY and FYNNEI. This CDR3 is 12 amino acids long.

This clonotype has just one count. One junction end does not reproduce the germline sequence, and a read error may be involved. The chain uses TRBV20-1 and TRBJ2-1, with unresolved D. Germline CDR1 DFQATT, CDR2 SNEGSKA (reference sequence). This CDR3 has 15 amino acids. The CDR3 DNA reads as TGCTGTGCTCCACAAGGCAGCAGTGCGTCCAATGAGCAGTTCTTC. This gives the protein CCAPQGSSASNEQFF.

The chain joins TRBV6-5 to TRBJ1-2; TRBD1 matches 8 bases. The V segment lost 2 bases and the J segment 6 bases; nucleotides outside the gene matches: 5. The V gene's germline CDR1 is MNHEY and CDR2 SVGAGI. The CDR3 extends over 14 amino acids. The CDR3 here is CASSYVGTGDGYTF. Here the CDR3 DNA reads TGTGCCAGCAGTTACGTCGGGACAGGTGATGGCTACACCTTC.

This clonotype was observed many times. The CDR3 DNA reads TGTGCCAGCAGGAGGGGGCAGAACACCGGGGAGCTGTTTTTT. Protein product: CASRRGQNTGELFF. This chain uses TRBV12-3 or TRBV12-4 with TRBJ2-2; 7 bases are shared with TRBD1. The CDR3 totals 14 residues. V lost 6 bases to trimming and J lost 1 base; unmatched junction nucleotides: 2.

The CDR3, as DNA: TGCGCCAGCAGCCCCGGGCCATCCACTGAAGCTTTCTTT. Its protein is CASSPGPSTEAFF. This chain uses TRBV5-1 with TRBJ1-1; D remains unclear. The CDR3 has 13 residues. Germline V gene lookup returns CDR1 SGHRS and CDR2 YFSETQ. V lost 4 bases to trimming and J lost 4 bases, with 11 bases between them.

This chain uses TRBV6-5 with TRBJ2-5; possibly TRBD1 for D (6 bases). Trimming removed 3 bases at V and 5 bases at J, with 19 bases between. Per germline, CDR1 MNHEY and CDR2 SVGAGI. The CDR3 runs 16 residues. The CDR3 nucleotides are TGTGCCAGCAGTTATAAGGCCCAACCTAGGGGGGAGACCCAGTACTTC. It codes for CASSYKAQPRGETQYF.

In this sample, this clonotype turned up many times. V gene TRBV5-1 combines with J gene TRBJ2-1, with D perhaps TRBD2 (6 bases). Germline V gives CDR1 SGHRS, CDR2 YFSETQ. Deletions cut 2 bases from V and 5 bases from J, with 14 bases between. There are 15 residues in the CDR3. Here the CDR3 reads CASSLRRENHNEQFF. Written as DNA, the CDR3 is TGCGCCAGCAGCTTACGGAGGGAGAACCACAATGAGCAGTTCTTC.

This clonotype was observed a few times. CDR3 sequence reads: CASSSGLASQYF. In DNA, the CDR3 is TGCGCCAGCAGCTCCGGACTAGCAAGCCAGTATTTT. The chain employs TRBV5-1 and TRBJ2-3; 8 nucleotides match TRBD2. The V gene's germline CDR1 is SGHRS and CDR2 YFSETQ. The length of the CDR3 is 12 residues. V dropped 3 bases and J dropped 12; count of bases not matched to a gene: 6.

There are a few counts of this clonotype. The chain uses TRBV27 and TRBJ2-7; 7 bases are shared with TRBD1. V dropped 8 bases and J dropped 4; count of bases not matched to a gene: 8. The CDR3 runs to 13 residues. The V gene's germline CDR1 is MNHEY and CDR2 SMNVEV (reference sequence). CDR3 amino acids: CASAVGRGYEQYF. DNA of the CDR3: TGTGCCAGCGCCGTGGGCAGGGGGTACGAGCAGTACTTC.

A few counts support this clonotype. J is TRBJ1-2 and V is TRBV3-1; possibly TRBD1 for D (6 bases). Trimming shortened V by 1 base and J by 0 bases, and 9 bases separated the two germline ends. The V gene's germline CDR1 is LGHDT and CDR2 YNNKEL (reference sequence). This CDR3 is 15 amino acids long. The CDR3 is CASSQVAGANYGYTF. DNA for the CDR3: TGTGCCAGCAGCCAAGTAGCAGGGGCTAACTATGGCTACACCTTC. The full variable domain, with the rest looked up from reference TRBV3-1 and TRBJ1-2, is DTAVSQTPKYLVTQMGNDKSIKCEQNLGHDTMYWYKQDSKKFLKIMFSYNNKELIINETVPNRFSPKSPDKAHLNLHINSLELGDSAVYFCASSQVAGANYGYTFGSGTRLTVV.

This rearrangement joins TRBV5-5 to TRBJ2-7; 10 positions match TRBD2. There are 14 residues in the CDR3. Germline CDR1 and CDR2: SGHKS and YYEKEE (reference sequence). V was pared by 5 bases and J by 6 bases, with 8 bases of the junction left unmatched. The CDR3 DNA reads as TGTGCCAGCAGTCCCCGGGTAGCGGGAGGCGAGCAGTACTTC. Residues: CASSPRVAGGEQYF.

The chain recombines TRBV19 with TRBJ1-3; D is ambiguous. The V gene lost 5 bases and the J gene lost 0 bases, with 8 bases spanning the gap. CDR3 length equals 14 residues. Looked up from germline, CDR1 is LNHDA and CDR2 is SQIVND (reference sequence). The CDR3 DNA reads TGTGCCAGTAGTTTCGGGAGCTCTGGAAACACCATATATTTT. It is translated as CASSFGSSGNTIYF.

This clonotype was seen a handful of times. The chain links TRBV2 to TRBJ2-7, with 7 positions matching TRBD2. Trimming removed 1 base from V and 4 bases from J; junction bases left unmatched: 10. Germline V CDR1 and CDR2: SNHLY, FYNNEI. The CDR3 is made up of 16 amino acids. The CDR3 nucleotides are TGTGCCAGCAGTGAAGGCCCCCCGGGGGGAATTTACGAGCAGTACTTC. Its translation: CASSEGPPGGIYEQYF.

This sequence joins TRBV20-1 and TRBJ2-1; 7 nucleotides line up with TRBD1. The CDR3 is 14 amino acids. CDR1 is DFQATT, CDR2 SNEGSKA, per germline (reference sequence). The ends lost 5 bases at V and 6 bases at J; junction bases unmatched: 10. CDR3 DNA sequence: TGCAGTGCTTCGCCCGGGACAGCCCCCAATGAGCAGTTCTTC. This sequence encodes CSASPGTAPNEQFF.

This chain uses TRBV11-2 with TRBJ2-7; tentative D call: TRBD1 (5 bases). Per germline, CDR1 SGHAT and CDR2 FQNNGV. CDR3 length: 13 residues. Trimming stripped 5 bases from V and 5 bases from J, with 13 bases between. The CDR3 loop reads CASSRPGADEQYF. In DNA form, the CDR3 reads TGTGCCAGCAGCCGCCCTGGGGCCGACGAGCAGTACTTC.

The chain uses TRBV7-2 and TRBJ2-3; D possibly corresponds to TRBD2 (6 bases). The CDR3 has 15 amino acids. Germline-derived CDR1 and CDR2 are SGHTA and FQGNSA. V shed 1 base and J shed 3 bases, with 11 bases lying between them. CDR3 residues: CASSLEAGMTDTQYF. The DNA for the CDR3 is TGTGCCAGCAGCTTAGAGGCGGGAATGACAGATACGCAGTATTTT.

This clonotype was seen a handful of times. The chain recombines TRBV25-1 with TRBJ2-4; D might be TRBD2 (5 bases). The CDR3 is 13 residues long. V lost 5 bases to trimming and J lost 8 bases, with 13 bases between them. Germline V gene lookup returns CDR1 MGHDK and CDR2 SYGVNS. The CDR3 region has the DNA TGTGCCAGCAGTCCTAGTAGGCGGGACATTCAGTACTTC. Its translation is CASSPSRRDIQYF.

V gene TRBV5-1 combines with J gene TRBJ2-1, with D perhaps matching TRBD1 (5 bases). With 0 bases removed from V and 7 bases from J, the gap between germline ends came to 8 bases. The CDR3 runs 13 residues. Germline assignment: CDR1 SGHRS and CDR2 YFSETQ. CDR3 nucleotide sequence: TGCGCCAGCAGCTTGGAGGGGCGGAATGAGCAGTTCTTC. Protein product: CASSLEGRNEQFF.